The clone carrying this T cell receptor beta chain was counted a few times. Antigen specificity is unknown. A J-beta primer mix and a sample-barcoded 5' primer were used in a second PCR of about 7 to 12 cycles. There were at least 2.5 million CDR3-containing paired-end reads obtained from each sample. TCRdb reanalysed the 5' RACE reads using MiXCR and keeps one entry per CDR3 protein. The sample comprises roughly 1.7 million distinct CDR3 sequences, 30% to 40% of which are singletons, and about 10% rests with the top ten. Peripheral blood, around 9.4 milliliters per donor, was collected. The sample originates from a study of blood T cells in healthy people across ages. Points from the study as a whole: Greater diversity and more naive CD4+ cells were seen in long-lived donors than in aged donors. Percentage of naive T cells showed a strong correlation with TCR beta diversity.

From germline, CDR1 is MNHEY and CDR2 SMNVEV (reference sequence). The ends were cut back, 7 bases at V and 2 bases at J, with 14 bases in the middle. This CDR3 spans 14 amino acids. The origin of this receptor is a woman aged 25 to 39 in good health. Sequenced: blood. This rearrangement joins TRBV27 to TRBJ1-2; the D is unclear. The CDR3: CASKRSASNYGYTF. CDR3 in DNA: TGTGCCAGCAAGCGCTCAGCCTCGAACTATGGCTACACCTTC.